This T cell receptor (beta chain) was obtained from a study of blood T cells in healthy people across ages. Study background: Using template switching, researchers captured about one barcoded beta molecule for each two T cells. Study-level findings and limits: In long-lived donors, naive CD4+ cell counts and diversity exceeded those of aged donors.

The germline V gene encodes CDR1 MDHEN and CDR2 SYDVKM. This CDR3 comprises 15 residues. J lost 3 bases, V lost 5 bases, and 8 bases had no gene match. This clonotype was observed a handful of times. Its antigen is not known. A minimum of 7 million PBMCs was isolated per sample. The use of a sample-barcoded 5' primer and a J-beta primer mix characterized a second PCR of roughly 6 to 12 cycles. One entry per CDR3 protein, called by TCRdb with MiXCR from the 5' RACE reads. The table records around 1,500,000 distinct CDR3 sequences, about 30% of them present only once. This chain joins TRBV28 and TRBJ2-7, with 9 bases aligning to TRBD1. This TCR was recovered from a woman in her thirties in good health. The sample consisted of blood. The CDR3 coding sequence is TGTGCCAGCAGTACAGGGGGCGCGGGTCTCTACGAGCAGTACTTC. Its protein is CASSTGGAGLYEQYF.